Listed below are T cell receptor beta chains from one sample, sequenced in a study of T cells expressing NK-cell markers. From the 5' RACE reads, TCRdb lists one entry per CDR3 protein and no DNA. Its table lists a few hundred thousand distinct CDR3 sequences. The sample comprised blood T cells: a sorted CD56 or NKG2C T cell subset, CD4+ or CD8+ T cells, or bulk PBMC T cells (not recorded which). These receptors were obtained from a man aged 18 to 35 in good health. Each CDR3 is given with its conserved first and last residue.

j_call v_call cdr3_aa
TRBJ1-2 TRBV7-9 CASSRTGRYGYTF
TRBJ1-1 TRBV2 CASSDPRGGKEAFF
TRBJ2-3 TRBV4-1 CASSQDPEGGLAGGWDTQYF
TRBJ2-1 TRBV12-3/TRBV12-4 CASNLEGTRVLNEQFF
TRBJ2-2 TRBV29-1 CSVETEGRNTGELFF
TRBJ1-2 TRBV12-3/TRBV12-4 CASSPTDYGYTF
TRBJ2-3 TRBV4-3 CASSQASTDTQYF
TRBJ2-2 TRBV6-5 CASSYDPGQANTGELFF
TRBJ2-1 TRBV29-1 CSVDGGEYNEQFF
TRBJ2-1 TRBV12-3/TRBV12-4 CASSRLGQAGNEQFF
TRBJ2-7 TRBV4-3 CASSQALGSSGLVAYEQYF
TRBJ2-7 TRBV27 CASSSDRGFSYEQYF
TRBJ2-5 TRBV20-1 CSARDYGEALETQYF
TRBJ2-7 TRBV20-1 CSAPLIGTSGSYEQYF
TRBJ2-5 TRBV7-2 CASSLGQGRMGQYF
TRBJ1-5 TRBV28 CASSHRRTRQGSDQPQHF
TRBJ2-7 TRBV12-3/TRBV12-4 CASTYSGGSYEQYF
TRBJ2-3 TRBV24-1 CATSDFSSGRSTDTQYF
TRBJ1-2 TRBV23-1 CASSIGQGKSDYGYTF
TRBJ2-3 TRBV6-2/TRBV6-3 CASYISPIRTSGGSTDTQYF
TRBJ2-2 TRBV6-1 CATNGGGRLPGELFF
TRBJ2-4 TRBV15 CATSRAPGTIQYF
TRBJ2-5 TRBV14 CASSQAGQVGETQYF
TRBJ1-1 TRBV5-1 CASSLVPGATYTEAFF
TRBJ2-2 TRBV12-3/TRBV12-4 CASRETGANTGELFF
TRBJ2-1 TRBV19 CASSVTSGTAPYNEQFF
TRBJ2-3 TRBV7-6 CASSLGLAGEVGTQYF
TRBJ2-7 TRBV10-3 CAITLGQGVEQYF
TRBJ1-1 TRBV5-5 CASSWGLPGGADTEAFF
TRBJ2-1 TRBV7-3 CASSAVGREVPYNEQFF
TRBJ1-1 TRBV29-1 CSMRQGRTYREEAFF
TRBJ2-5 TRBV10-3 CAISESVETQYF
TRBJ2-1 TRBV5-5 CASLTASYNEQFF
TRBJ2-5 TRBV29-1 CSASHQETQYF
TRBJ2-5 TRBV20-1 CSAREWAQAGETQYF
TRBJ2-1 TRBV9 CASSVDGASFNEQFF
TRBJ2-5 TRBV7-9 CASSPGTSPQETQYF
TRBJ1-4 TRBV6-2/TRBV6-3 CASSYSAGTGEKLFF
TRBJ2-3 TRBV12-3/TRBV12-4 CASSTAGGYDTQYF
TRBJ2-2 TRBV7-3 CASSPGPGYTGELFF
TRBJ2-2 TRBV27 CASSLLGGGATGELFF
TRBJ2-1 TRBV5-1 CASSLGQHYNEQFF
TRBJ1-3 TRBV14 CASNVAGPGNTIYF
TRBJ2-7 TRBV10-3 CAISGSSGSPHEQYF
TRBJ2-7 TRBV11-2 CASSSSGTPLYEQYF
TRBJ2-5 TRBV10-3 CAIRDGAEETQYF
TRBJ1-3 TRBV4-3 CASSPTDRGNTIYF
TRBJ2-5 TRBV29-1 CSVGQGAGETQYF
TRBJ2-1 TRBV27 CASSPKTVADEQFF
TRBJ2-7 TRBV12-3/TRBV12-4 CASSHEDRYEQYF
TRBJ2-7 TRBV4-2 CASSQDLGGPTEQYF
TRBJ2-1 TRBV11-1 CASKLAGEQFF
TRBJ2-2 TRBV18 CASSLTGQLVNTGELFF
TRBJ2-5 TRBV7-9 CASSSPFVGETQYF
TRBJ2-2 TRBV5-1 CASSFYEQTNTGELFF
TRBJ2-2 TRBV24-1 CATQIQGSNTGELFF
TRBJ2-7 TRBV7-2 CASSPGTSDYEQYF